This T cell receptor beta chain was captured by sequencing in a study of T cells in Graves' hyperthyroidism and ophthalmopathy. RNA transcripts gave rise to amplified TCR beta CDR3 regions. A first-round RT-PCR of the TCR CDR3 used the HTBI primer set. TCRdb called the multiplex PCR reads again in MiXCR, with one record for every CDR3 protein. The data contain over 300,000 distinct CDR3 sequences, approximately 15% of them singletons. In its sample, this clonotype was seen many times. Exclusion followed for patients with uncontrolled infection, other autoimmune disease, pregnancy or lactation. Sequenced input: blood. This clonotype originated in a woman aged 40 to 49 with Graves' ophthalmopathy.

CDR3 loop: CASSERGGRLYEGQFF. The CDR3 coding sequence is TGTGCCAGCAGTGAACGGGGCGGGAGGTTGTACGAGGGGCAGTTCTTC. V and J are TRBV6-1 and TRBJ2-1, with 8 bases fitting TRBD2. Trimming removed 2 bases from V and 12 bases from J; junction bases left unmatched: 15. Germline values: CDR1 MNHNS, CDR2 SASEGT. The length of the CDR3 is 16 residues.